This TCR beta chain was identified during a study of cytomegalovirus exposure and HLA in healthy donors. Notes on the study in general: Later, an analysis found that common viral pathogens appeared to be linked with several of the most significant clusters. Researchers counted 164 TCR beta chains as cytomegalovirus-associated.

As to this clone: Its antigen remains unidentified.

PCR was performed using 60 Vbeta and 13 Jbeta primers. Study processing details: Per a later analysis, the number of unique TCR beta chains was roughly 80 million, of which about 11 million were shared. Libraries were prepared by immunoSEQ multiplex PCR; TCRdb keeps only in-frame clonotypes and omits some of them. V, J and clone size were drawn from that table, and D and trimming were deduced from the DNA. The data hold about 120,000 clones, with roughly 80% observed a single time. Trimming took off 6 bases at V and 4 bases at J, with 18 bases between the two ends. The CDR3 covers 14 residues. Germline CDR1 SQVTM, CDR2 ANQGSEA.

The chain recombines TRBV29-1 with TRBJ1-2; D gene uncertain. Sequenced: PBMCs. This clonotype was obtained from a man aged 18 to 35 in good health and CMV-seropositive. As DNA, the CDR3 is TGCAGCGTGCCCGACATTCAGGTGGGCTATGGCTACACCTTC. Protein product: CSVPDIQVGYGYTF.